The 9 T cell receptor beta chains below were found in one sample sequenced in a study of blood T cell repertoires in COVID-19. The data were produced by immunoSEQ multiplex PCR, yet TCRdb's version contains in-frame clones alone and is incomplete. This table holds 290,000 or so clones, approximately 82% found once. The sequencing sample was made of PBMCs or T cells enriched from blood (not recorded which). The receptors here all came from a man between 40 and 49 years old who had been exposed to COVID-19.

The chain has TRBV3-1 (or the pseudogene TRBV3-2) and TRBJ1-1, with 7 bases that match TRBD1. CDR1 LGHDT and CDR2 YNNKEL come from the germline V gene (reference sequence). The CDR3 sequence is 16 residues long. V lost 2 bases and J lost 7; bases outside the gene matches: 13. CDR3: CASSQSTGVERGEAFF. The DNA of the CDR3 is TGTGCCAGCAGCCAATCAACAGGGGTCGAACGGGGTGAAGCTTTCTTT.

The CDR3: CASSFRLAGVGDTQYF. CDR3 coding DNA: TGTGCCAGCAGTTTTAGACTAGCGGGAGTTGGCGATACGCAGTATTTT. The chain couples TRBV14 to TRBJ2-3; 12 bases are a match to TRBD2. The germline CDR1 and CDR2 sequences are SGHDN and FVKESK. The V gene end was trimmed by 6 bases and the J gene end by 6 bases; junction bases not matched to a gene: 10. This CDR3 is built from 16 residues.

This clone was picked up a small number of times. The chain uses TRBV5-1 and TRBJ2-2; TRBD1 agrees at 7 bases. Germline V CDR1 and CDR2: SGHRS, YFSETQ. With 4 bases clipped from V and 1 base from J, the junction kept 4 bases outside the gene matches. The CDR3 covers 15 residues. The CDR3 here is CASSTNRGNTGELFF. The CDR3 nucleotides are TGCGCCAGCAGCACGAACAGGGGGAACACCGGGGAGCTGTTTTTT.

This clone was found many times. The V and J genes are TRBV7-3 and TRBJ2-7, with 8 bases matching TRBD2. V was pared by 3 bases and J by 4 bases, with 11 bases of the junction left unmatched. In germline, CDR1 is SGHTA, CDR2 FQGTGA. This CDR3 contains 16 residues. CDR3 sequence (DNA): TGTGCCAGCAGCTTTGGGTTCGGGAGGGGTGGATACGAGCAGTACTTC. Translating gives CASSFGFGRGGYEQYF.

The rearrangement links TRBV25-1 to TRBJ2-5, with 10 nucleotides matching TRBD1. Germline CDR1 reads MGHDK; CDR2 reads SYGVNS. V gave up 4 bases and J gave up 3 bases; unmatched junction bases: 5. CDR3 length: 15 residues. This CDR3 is CASSGAGQGEETQYF. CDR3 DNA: TGTGCCAGCAGTGGGGCCGGACAGGGGGAAGAGACCCAGTACTTC.

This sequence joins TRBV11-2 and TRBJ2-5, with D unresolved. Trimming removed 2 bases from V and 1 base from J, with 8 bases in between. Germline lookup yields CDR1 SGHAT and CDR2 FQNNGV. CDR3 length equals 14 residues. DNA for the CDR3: TGTGCCAGCAGCTTAAATTTCGGCCAAGAGACCCAGTACTTC. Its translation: CASSLNFGQETQYF.

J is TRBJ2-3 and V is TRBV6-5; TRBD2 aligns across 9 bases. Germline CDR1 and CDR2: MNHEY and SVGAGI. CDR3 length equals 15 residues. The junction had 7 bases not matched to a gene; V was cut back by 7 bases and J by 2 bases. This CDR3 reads CASIRASGITDTQYF. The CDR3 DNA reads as TGTGCCAGCATCCGAGCTAGCGGGATCACAGATACGCAGTATTTT.

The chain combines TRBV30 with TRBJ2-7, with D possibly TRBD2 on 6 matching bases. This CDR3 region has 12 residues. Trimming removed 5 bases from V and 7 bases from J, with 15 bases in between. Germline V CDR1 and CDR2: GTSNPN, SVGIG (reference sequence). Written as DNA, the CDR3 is TGTGCCTGGGGGATCCTCGGAGGGGAGCAGTACTTC. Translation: CAWGILGGEQYF.

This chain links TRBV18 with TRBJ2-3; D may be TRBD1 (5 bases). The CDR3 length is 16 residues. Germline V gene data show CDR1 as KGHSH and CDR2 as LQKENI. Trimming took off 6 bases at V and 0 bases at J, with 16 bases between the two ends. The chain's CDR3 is CASSSGWGMSTDTQYF. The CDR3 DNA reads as TGTGCCAGCTCCTCAGGGTGGGGCATGAGCACAGATACGCAGTATTTT.